One T cell receptor beta chain is described in this entry. At cycle 4 day 1, cycle 7 day 1, and baseline, blood was sampled. Germline lookup yields CDR1 LNHDA and CDR2 SQIVND (reference sequence). The trim removed 3 bases at V and 7 bases at J, leaving 15 bases unmatched. The CDR3 sequence is 19 residues long. TCRdb's copy holds only in-frame clones and misses some; the assay was immunoSEQ multiplex PCR. Here the sample spans 80,000 or so clones, 85% to 95% being singletons. This specimen belongs to a study of OX40 agonist ivuxolimab in advanced cancers. This sample comprised CD4+ or CD8+ T cells sorted from blood, obtained in a trial of the OX40 agonist ivuxolimab. This receptor was identified in an adult with an advanced solid tumor such as melanoma, head and neck, liver or kidney cancer. This chain links TRBV19 with TRBJ1-6; 10 nucleotides line up with TRBD1. The CDR3 DNA follows: TGTGCCAGTAGTATGGCTTTGACAGGGGGCCCAGGGGCCAATTCACCCCTCCACTTT. Its translation is CASSMALTGGPGANSPLHF. Full variable domain (remainder filled in from reference TRBV19 and TRBJ1-6): DGGITQSPKYLFRKEGQNVTLSCEQNLNHDAMYWYRQDPGQGLRLIYYSQIVNDFQKGDIAEGYSVSREKKESFPLTVTSAQKNPTAFYLCASSMALTGGPGANSPLHFGNGTRLTVT.